This T cell receptor beta chain is from a study of regulatory T cells in long-lasting Graves disease. CDR3 length: 18 residues. The germline CDR1 and CDR2 sequences are MNHNS and SASEGT. The germline V and J ends were trimmed by 5 bases and 4 bases, with 27 bases remaining between them. Construction of TCR beta libraries relied on iRepertoire HTBI primers and on Arm-PCR targeting CDR3 regions. Original handling: Segment identification across samples yielded around 60 TRBV and more than 11 TRBJ segments. TCRdb itself ran the multiplex PCR reads through MiXCR, one entry per CDR3 protein. The V and J calls were not made by the authors but by TCRdb's processing. The top ten hold around 15% of the sample, which has roughly 400,000 distinct CDR3 sequences, roughly 23% seen once. Comments on this clonotype: What it binds is not known.

The study's findings and limits: Persistent disease showed a preference for TRBV28, TRBJ1-2 and TRBJ2-5.

The time point here: persistent/refractory GD, antithyroid drugs over 5 years with positive TRAb. RNA isolated from PBMCs was used to make the TCR library. Patients of an endocrinology department in Xi'an, China, were included. Here the sequenced sample was peripheral blood mononuclear cells (PBMCs), taken when the disease was refractory, from a patient treated with antithyroid drugs. This sequence originates from a female donor with Graves disease. V is TRBV6-1 and J is TRBJ2-7, with no clear D. The CDR3 DNA reads as TGTGCCAGCAGTAGTTACCCTAGGTCGGTGCGTGGAAAGTACGAGCAGTACTTC. It encodes CASSSYPRSVRGKYEQYF.